The sample holds many counts of the clone carrying this TCR beta chain. Its antigen is not identified. The CDR3 length is 14 residues. Germline-derived CDR1 and CDR2 are MDHEN and SYDVKM. V was shortened by 11 bases and J by 4 bases, with 19 bases between the two germline ends. Both iRepertoire HTBI primers and Arm-PCR of CDR3 regions were used to build the TCR beta libraries. TCRdb redid the calling of the multiplex PCR reads with MiXCR, one entry per CDR3 protein. The sample has 400,000 to 500,000 distinct CDR3 sequences; more than 13% are singletons. The entry originates in a study of regulatory T cells in long-lasting Graves disease. Regarding time point: newly diagnosed GD, antithyroid drugs for less than 3 months. After RNA was extracted from PBMCs, the TCR library was made from it. The patients were enrolled through endocrinology in Xi'an, China. General study results and limits: Thyroid tissue went unexamined; only peripheral blood was analyzed.

In addition, the sample was reused for a study of T cells in Graves' hyperthyroidism and ophthalmopathy. That publication notes: Based on clinical symptoms, serum thyroxine and TRAb, thyroid ultrasound and orbital computed tomography, diagnoses were reached.

Sequenced material: peripheral blood mononuclear cells (PBMCs), taken at new diagnosis, from a patient treated with antithyroid drugs. The chain links TRBV28 to TRBJ2-3, with D perhaps assigned TRBD1 or TRBD2 (7 bases each). This clonotype was obtained from a woman in her 30s with Graves disease. This CDR3 reads CAVTTGRGSDTQYF. DNA of the CDR3: TGTGCCGTCACGACAGGGAGGGGGTCAGATACGCAGTATTTT.